These T cell receptor beta chains were read from a single sample in a study of shared clonotypes between healthy human individuals. Sequenced by immunoSEQ multiplex PCR; TCRdb stores in-frame clones only, minus some. Of approximately 2,200,000 clones detected, 93% appear once; the ten largest clones hold about 1.8%. The material sequenced was naive CD8+ T cells from PBMCs. The receptors were gathered from a man aged 18 to 30 in good health. Some clones in this sample may be carry-over from other donors' samples. Both conserved end residues are part of each CDR3. The D gene is left open where the match is weak. The size of a clone is reported for some rows only, either as once, few or many, or as a class for expanded clones.

>TRBV11-1|-|-|TRBJ1-3
CASSLMTRSPGNTIYF
TGTGCCAGCAGCCTAATGACAAGAAGTCCGGGAAACACCATATATTTT
>TRBV19|-|-|TRBJ1-1
CASSIWGNTEAFF
TGTGCCAGTAGTATTTGGGGTAACACTGAAGCTTTCTTT
>TRBV5-8|-|-|TRBJ2-2
CASSSLGGELFF
TGTGCCAGCAGCTCCCTAGGGGGGGAGCTGTTTTTT
>TRBV28|-|-|TRBJ1-5
CASSSLGTLINQPQHF
TGTGCCAGCAGTTCCCTCGGGACCCTAATCAATCAGCCCCAGCATTTT
>TRBV19|-|-|TRBJ2-7
CASSWGSVSSYEQYF
TGTGCCAGTAGCTGGGGCTCGGTCAGCTCCTACGAGCAGTACTTC
>TRBV10-3|-|few|TRBJ1-5
CAISDSDRVQPQHF
TGTGCCATCAGTGATTCCGACAGAGTCCAGCCCCAGCATTTT
>TRBV9|-|-|TRBJ1-1
CASSVDPGPTLKAFF
TGTGCCAGCAGCGTAGACCCGGGCCCCACACTGAAAGCTTTCTTT
>TRBV27|-|-|TRBJ1-6
CASSLFRAPSPLHF
TGTGCCAGCAGTTTATTCAGGGCTCCGTCCCCCCTCCACTTT
>TRBV7-2|-|-|TRBJ1-1
CASSLGLGQRLNTEAFF
TGTGCCAGCAGCTTGGGCCTGGGGCAACGCTTGAACACTGAAGCTTTCTTT
>TRBV6-5|-|-|TRBJ2-1
CASSYGQYNEQFF
TGTGCCAGCAGTTACGGACAGTACAATGAGCAGTTCTTC
>TRBV27|-|-|TRBJ2-2
CASSFYPRDRPGELFF
TGTGCCAGCAGTTTTTATCCCAGGGATCGGCCCGGGGAGCTGTTTTTT
>TRBV9|-|-|TRBJ1-5
CASSADGNQPQHF
TGTGCCAGCAGTGCGGACGGGAATCAGCCCCAGCATTTT
>TRBV19|TRBD1|few|TRBJ1-5
CASSTTRTGGQPQHF
TGTGCCAGTAGTACTACCCGGACAGGGGGTCAGCCCCAGCATTTT
>TRBV6-4|-|-|TRBJ2-3
CASSDRPDTQYF
TGTGCCAGCAGTGACCGCCCAGATACGCAGTATTTT
>TRBV15|-|once|TRBJ2-1
CATSNDWIEQFF
TGTGCCACCAGCAACGACTGGATCGAGCAGTTCTTC
>TRBV7-9|-|-|TRBJ2-1
CASSPEADNEQFF
TGTGCCAGCAGCCCAGAGGCCGACAATGAGCAGTTCTTC
>TRBV4-3|-|-|TRBJ2-3
CASSQQQTTGTQVADTQYF
TGCGCCAGCAGCCAACAACAAACAACAGGGACCCAGGTAGCAGATACGCAGTATTTT
>TRBV5-1|-|-|TRBJ1-3
CASSPGPPRDTIYF
TGCGCCAGCAGCCCGGGACCGCCTCGAGACACCATATATTTT
>TRBV5-6|-|-|TRBJ2-2
CASSLVQGVTGELFF
TGTGCCAGCAGCTTAGTCCAGGGAGTAACCGGGGAGCTGTTTTTT
>TRBV27|TRBD1|-|TRBJ2-7
CASSWGQGAVYEQYF
TGTGCCAGCAGTTGGGGACAGGGAGCGGTTTACGAGCAGTACTTC
>TRBV4-3|-|-|TRBJ2-7
CASSQDEGGSYEQYF
TGCGCCAGCAGCCAAGACGAGGGGGGATCCTACGAGCAGTACTTC
>TRBV4-1|-|-|TRBJ2-2
CASSLKGHGELFF
TGCGCCAGCAGCCTAAAGGGTCACGGGGAGCTGTTTTTT
>TRBV27|-|-|TRBJ2-7
CASGEYEQYF
TGTGCCAGCGGGGAGTACGAGCAGTACTTC
>TRBV9|-|-|TRBJ1-1
CASSANPPDEAFF
TGTGCCAGCAGTGCTAATCCCCCCGATGAAGCTTTCTTT
>TRBV6-5|-|-|TRBJ1-1
CATARGEILGTEAFF
TGTGCCACCGCGAGGGGTGAAATTTTGGGGACTGAAGCTTTCTTT
>TRBV29-1|-|-|TRBJ2-7
CSVRGIDGTEPYEQYF
TGCAGCGTGCGGGGAATCGACGGGACGGAGCCCTACGAGCAGTACTTC
>TRBV9|-|-|TRBJ2-2
CASNRDTGELFF
TGTGCCAGCAACCGGGACACCGGGGAGCTGTTTTTT
>TRBV7-9|TRBD2|-|TRBJ2-7
CASIHGDAGGYEQYF
TGTGCCAGCATCCACGGAGATGCGGGAGGGTACGAGCAGTACTTC
>TRBV6-5|-|once|TRBJ1-2
CASSSDGNYGYTF
TGTGCCAGCAGCTCGGACGGGAACTATGGCTACACCTTC
>TRBV5-1|-|-|TRBJ2-5
CASSLSNSKETQYF
TGCGCCAGCAGCTTGTCAAACAGTAAAGAGACCCAGTACTTC
>TRBV5-5|-|-|TRBJ2-7
CASSLARINEQYF
TGTGCCAGCAGCTTGGCCAGGATCAACGAGCAGTACTTC
>TRBV29-1|TRBD1|-|TRBJ2-3
CSVPTGGPDTQYF
TGCAGCGTTCCGACAGGGGGCCCAGATACGCAGTATTTT
>TRBV30|-|-|TRBJ1-2
CARDGIFYGYTF
TGTGCCCGGGATGGGATCTTCTATGGCTACACCTTC
>TRBV6-6|TRBD1|-|TRBJ2-7
CASSRWDSPQRNEQYF
TGTGCCAGCAGTCGTTGGGACAGCCCCCAAAGGAACGAGCAGTACTTC
>TRBV10-2|-|few|TRBJ1-1
CASGGTEAFF
TGCGCCAGTGGGGGCACTGAAGCTTTCTTT
>TRBV25-1|-|-|TRBJ2-1
CASSEYGAPYNEQFF
TGTGCCAGCAGTGAATATGGGGCACCCTACAATGAGCAGTTCTTC
>TRBV7-9|TRBD1|-|TRBJ2-7
CASSSPRDRAPSGSYEQYF
TGTGCCAGCAGCTCGCCCCGGGACAGGGCACCATCTGGATCCTACGAGCAGTACTTC
>TRBV27|-|-|TRBJ2-1
CASRAAGLSEQFF
TGTGCCAGCAGGGCCGCTGGACTTAGTGAGCAGTTCTTC
>TRBV14|-|-|TRBJ2-3
CASSQGSGDEDTQYF
TGTGCCAGCAGCCAAGGTTCGGGGGACGAGGATACGCAGTATTTT
>TRBV6-5|-|once|TRBJ2-3
CASSYERRDADTQYF
TGTGCCAGCAGTTACGAAAGGAGGGACGCAGATACGCAGTATTTT
>TRBV19|-|once|TRBJ2-2
CASSPSSSGELFF
TGTGCCAGTAGCCCCTCCTCGTCCGGGGAGCTGTTTTTT